These 13 T cell receptor beta chains came from one sample sequenced in a study of CD8 T cells in Susac syndrome. RNA amounts of 0.5 to 1 ug underwent reverse transcription with random hexamers. TCRdb re-derived calls from the immunoSEQ multiplex PCR reads in MiXCR, one entry per CDR3 protein. The repertoire includes under 200,000 distinct CDR3 sequences, about 91% of them detected once, and 0.087% sits in the top ten. Material for sequencing was CD4+ T cells from PBMCs. Receptors were obtained from a human donor with Susac syndrome.

The V call is TRBV4-2, the J call TRBJ2-5; 9 nucleotides match TRBD2. The junction had 8 bases not matched to a gene; V was cut back by 1 base and J by 5 bases. The CDR3 is made up of 16 amino acids. CDR1 is LGHNA, CDR2 YNFKEQ, per germline. CDR3 region: CASSQGAGGLWETQYF. CDR3 sequence (DNA): TGTGCCAGCAGCCAAGGGGCGGGAGGGCTCTGGGAGACCCAGTACTTC.

This sequence joins TRBV5-4 and TRBJ2-3; a weak D match, TRBD2 (5 bases). Looked up from germline, CDR1 is SGHNT and CDR2 is YYREEE (reference sequence). With 7 bases removed from V and 4 bases from J, the gap between germline ends came to 13 bases. This CDR3 has 13 amino acids. CDR3 sequence reads: CASVGELSDTQYF. Written as DNA, the CDR3 is TGTGCCAGCGTCGGGGAACTCTCAGATACGCAGTATTTT.

The CDR3 DNA reads TGTGCCAGCAGCCATGACGAGAACACTGAAGCTTTCTTT. It yields the protein CASSHDENTEAFF. This rearrangement joins TRBV6-6 to TRBJ1-1; no clear D gene. CDR3 size: 13 residues. Per germline, CDR1 MNHNY and CDR2 SVGAGI (reference sequence). The germline V and J ends were trimmed by 6 bases and 1 base, with 9 bases remaining between them.

The genes are TRBV28 and TRBJ2-7; D is tentatively TRBD1 or TRBD2 (5 bases each). Germline V gives CDR1 MDHEN, CDR2 SYDVKM. The CDR3 sequence is 15 residues long. Trimming took 7 bases from V and 0 from J, leaving 16 bases between them. The CDR3 loop is CASNPPGTFSYEQYF. In nucleotides, the CDR3 is TGTGCCAGCAACCCCCCGGGGACCTTCTCCTACGAGCAGTACTTC. Filled out from reference TRBV28 and TRBJ2-7, the complete variable domain reads DVKVTQSSRYLVKRTGEKVFLECVQDMDHENMFWYRQDPGLGLRLIYFSYDVKMKEKGDIPEGYSVSREKKERFSLILESASTNQTSMYLCASNPPGTFSYEQYFGPGTRLTVT.

The gene calls are TRBV30 and TRBJ1-2, with a possible D match to TRBD1 (5 bases). The V and J ends lost 1 base and 2 bases respectively, with 5 bases between them. In germline, CDR1 is GTSNPN, CDR2 SVGIG (reference sequence). CDR3 size: 12 residues. DNA for the CDR3: TGTGCCTGGAGTGCAGGGAACTATGGCTACACCTTC. Translating gives CAWSAGNYGYTF.

The chain combines TRBV5-6 with TRBJ2-5; D is possibly TRBD1 (5 bases). The CDR3 totals 16 residues. V was trimmed by 2 bases and J by 4 bases, leaving 18 bases between them. The germline V gene has CDR1 SGHDT and CDR2 YYEEEE. The CDR3 sequence is CASSFPGLPSRETQYF. CDR3 sequence (DNA): TGTGCCAGCAGCTTTCCAGGGTTACCGTCGAGAGAGACCCAGTACTTC.

This clonotype was found a few times. The chain couples TRBV18 to TRBJ1-1, with 7 bases identical to TRBD1. The CDR3 length is 13 residues. V shed 5 bases, J shed 3 bases, and the junction held 3 bases outside the gene matches. Germline lookup yields CDR1 KGHSH and CDR2 LQKENI. CDR3 nucleotides: TGTGCCAGCTCAACGGGACAGTACACTGAAGCTTTCTTT. Amino acid sequence: CASSTGQYTEAFF.

The chain combines TRBV20-1 with TRBJ2-3; 9 bases are a match to TRBD2. Germline V CDR1 and CDR2: DFQATT, SNEGSKA (reference sequence). V trimming: 7 bases; J trimming: 0 bases; junction bases outside the gene matches: 14. The CDR3 loop spans 17 amino acids. The CDR3 DNA reads TGCAGTGGGTCGAAACTAGCGGGCATTTCTAGCACAGATACGCAGTATTTT. Translated: CSGSKLAGISSTDTQYF.

This chain connects TRBV6-4 to TRBJ1-2; D gene ambiguous. Germline CDR1 MRHNA, CDR2 SNTAGT. V lost 3 bases, J lost 0 bases, and 8 bases lay in between. This CDR3 comprises 14 residues. The CDR3 spells CASSESAANYGYTF. For the CDR3, the DNA is TGTGCCAGCAGTGAGTCGGCCGCTAACTATGGCTACACCTTC.

The chain is built from TRBV12-3 or TRBV12-4 and TRBJ2-2; 7 nucleotides agree with TRBD2. The V segment lost 5 bases and the J segment 6 bases; nucleotides outside the gene matches: 9. The CDR3 extends over 15 amino acids. The CDR3 nucleotides read TGTGCCAGCAGTCCCCCCGGGAGGCGGTCCGGGGAGCTGTTTTTT. This codes for CASSPPGRRSGELFF.

Points on this clonotype: The junction departs from germline at one end; a sequencing error may be responsible. This chain links TRBV18 with TRBJ2-2; D possibly uses TRBD1 or TRBD2 (5 bases each). The CDR3 totals 16 residues. Germline CDR1 is KGHSH and CDR2 is LQKENI. Here the CDR3 reads CASLPGTTRSTGELFF. The CDR3 DNA reads TGTGCCAGCTTACCAGGGACCACACGTAGCACCGGGGAGCTGTTTTTT.

The rearrangement uses TRBV19 and TRBJ1-5; possibly TRBD1 for D (5 bases). The CDR3 length is 14 residues. CDR1 LNHDA and CDR2 SQIVND come from the germline V gene (reference sequence). The ends were cut back, 5 bases at V and 5 bases at J, with 13 bases in the middle. CDR3 protein: CASSPGTDYQPQHF. CDR3 nucleotide sequence: TGTGCCAGTAGTCCCGGGACGGATTATCAGCCCCAGCATTTT.

The chain carries TRBV12-3 or TRBV12-4 and TRBJ2-5; 7 nucleotides match TRBD1. V shed 3 bases and J 3 bases; nucleotides not matched to a gene: 1. CDR3 length: 13 amino acids. CDR3 bases: TGTGCCAGCAGTTTCGACAGGGAAGAGACCCAGTACTTC. It codes for CASSFDREETQYF.